This T cell receptor beta chain was obtained from a study of cytomegalovirus exposure and HLA in healthy donors (dated by TCRdb to the late 2010s). For context, the study as a whole: In an earlier analysis of under 750 of the donors, 276 Gb of sequence data and 100 million or so unique TCR beta sequences from some 170 million T cells were reported. About 320 gigabases of sequencing data and tens of millions of unique TCR sequences were included in an early release covering around 600 HLA-typed donors. Donor age, sex, ethnicity and CMV serostatus were compiled together with the repertoire data. In addition to the first cohort of around 670 subjects, a separate validation cohort of 120 different subjects was used. The T cell repertoires of roughly 660 subjects were profiled by immunosequencing and related to cytomegalovirus serostatus. A later analysis re-analyzed previously published TCR beta repertoires from roughly 630 donors and added high-resolution HLA genotyping to study TCR occurrence patterns. Rather than drawing on any new phenotypic data, the later analysis identified candidate immune exposures from TCR beta sequences and the way those sequences occurred across donors. The study was designed to test whether signatures of past pathogen exposure could be identified by cataloging public T cell receptors. To decide whether each TCR beta V gene segment behaved as functional or pseudogenic, an earlier analysis of some 600 of the donors relied on high-throughput TCR beta sequencing. Both class I and class II loci were covered by HLA typing, at four-digit resolution. The study combined high-throughput TCR immunosequencing, statistical association of individual TCRs with disease status, and machine learning to predict cytomegalovirus infection status. A later genetic analysis took genome-wide SNP genotypes for about 65% of the roughly 670 donors and used that subset as a discovery cohort. On average, about 240,000 unique TCR beta nucleotide sequences were sequenced per donor among about 400 genotyped donors of the cohort, with about 19% of those sequences being non-productive. Because of strong linkage in the cohort, a handful of DR-DQ haplotypes were treated as single units for association and clustering. Of the roughly 400 genotyped donors, 81% fell in the genetic ancestry cluster associated with self-reported Caucasian donors. Typing coverage varied by locus: roughly 629-630 donors for A, B, C, DRB1 and DQB1; approximately 520 for DQA1; approximately 570 for DPA1; fewer than 480 for DPB1. All discovery cohort repertoires had been generated on a single sequencing platform. Study-level results and caveats: Correlated functional status among segregating V segments might be attributable to linkage disequilibrium, but an unknown experimental factor could not be ruled out. A later analysis found that HLA-associated TCR beta chains were more clonally expanded and had lower generation probabilities than equally common non-associated chains. A later analysis found that most CMV-associated TCR beta chains appeared HLA-restricted, with HLA associations seemingly driven largely by CMV exposure. According to the authors, the approach could potentially be generalized to other disease states and immunological phenotypes. Because HLA typing was unavailable for some donors at each locus, only the typed subset was used in association tests. Cytomegalovirus status was reported to be diagnosed by the classifier with high specificity and sensitivity in both the original and validation cohorts. In a later genetic analysis, fewer N-insertions in productive TCRs were reported among donors in an Asian-associated ancestry cluster than the 666-donor mean. The study gave a list of more than 150 TCR beta chains associated with cytomegalovirus. Strong co-occurrence of HLA alleles, especially DR and DQ, made assigning TCR associations to individual alleles difficult. The earlier analysis of approximately 590 of the donors excluded 15 to 20 rarely observed V segments, including chromosome 9 orphons, because counts were too low. While some public TCRs were present in many individuals, most TCR sequences turned up only very rarely across donors. This cohort had only TCR beta chains sequenced, and the lack of alpha or paired-chain data limited which features could be detected. Several of the top co-occurrence clusters appeared to be linked to parvovirus B19, influenza, CMV and Epstein-Barr virus, according to a later analysis. A few of the identified cytomegalovirus-associated TCR beta chains were confirmed in vitro to be specific for cytomegalovirus antigens. Specific HLA alleles were associated with 15,000 to 20,000 TCR beta sequences at a false discovery rate of 0.05 in a later analysis. An earlier analysis of approximately 600 of the donors showed that most TCR beta V segments appeared in productive rearrangements either about 87% or about 30% of the time, which broadly matched IMGT annotations. Roughly uniform sequencing depth across donors was assumed in presence/absence analyses, although this assumption may not hold. A cluster of highly shared sequence variants was judged likely to represent a technical artifact of the sequencing pipeline. A further reported finding was that TCR beta sequences accurately predicted the HLA-A and HLA-B alleles for most subjects in the first cohort. The only immune exposure information available for the cohort was CMV serostatus. A later analysis found that TCR association rates varied across HLA loci, with DRB1 alleles showing the most associated TCRs and HLA-C alleles the fewest. A later genetic analysis associated a missense DCLRE1C variant with V-gene and J-gene trimming of TCR beta chains, and an independent cohort replicated the association.

The cohort was made up of 650 to 700 healthy bone marrow donors. At the time of sampling, every cohort member was nominally healthy, though immune exposures that went unrecorded were likely present. The donor tested CMV seronegative, placing the donor among the roughly 400 seronegative members of the cohort. Each donor provided a peripheral blood sample, and peripheral blood mononuclear cells were used for TCR beta sequencing. Genomic DNA was extracted from the blood cell samples with the Qiagen DNeasy Blood Extraction Kit. As to this clone: Its target antigen remains unknown. No base-level quality is on record; no much larger clone is a single base apart.

Libraries came from the immunoSEQ multiplex PCR assay. For the multiplex PCR, a mixture combining 60 forward primers for TCR Vbeta segments and 13 reverse primers for TCR Jbeta segments was used. A multiplex PCR assay on genomic DNA amplified the CDR3 region of rearranged TCR beta genes. Amplified TCR beta libraries were sequenced as 87-base-pair reads on the Illumina HiSeq System. The source study handled its data this way. A later analysis counted tens of millions of unique TCR beta chains across the 650 to 700 repertoires, and roughly 11 million of these chains were shared by at least two donors. Raw reads were error-corrected and collapsed into unique sequences with a nearest-neighbor algorithm that merged closely related sequences to remove PCR and sequencing errors. CDR3 sequences were aligned to IMGT reference sequences to assign V, D and J gene segments. For a sequence to be retained, at least a six-nucleotide match to both a V gene segment and a J gene segment was required. Rearrangements were called productive when the CDR3 lacked stop codons and stayed in frame with V and J; all others were non-productive. CDR3 was defined according to IMGT convention as the region running from the second conserved V-encoded cysteine to the conserved J-encoded phenylalanine. In an earlier analysis of more than 550 of the donors, sequences lacking an unambiguous match to a single V gene segment were excluded. In an earlier analysis of about 590 of the donors, a V segment was called functional when productive rearrangements were above 56.7%, and segregating when the standard deviation between donors exceeded 5%. To diagnose cytomegalovirus status from the catalog of TCR beta chain sequences, a statistical classification framework was built. In a later analysis, V and J genes were assigned by comparing TCR nucleotide sequences against IMGT/GENE-DB human TR gene sequences. The TCRdist pipeline was used in a later analysis to assign CDR3 sequences and most-parsimonious VDJ recombination scenarios. In a later analysis, each TCR beta chain was defined by its CDR3 amino acid sequence together with its V-gene family, and reads lacking a unique V-gene family were excluded. To address suspected cross-contamination and a sequencing artifact, a later analysis removed several hundred highly shared, low-generation-probability nucleotide sequences. A later analysis calculated a clonal expansion index for each public chain from normalized within-repertoire ranks of inferred template counts. A later analysis computed generation probabilities with a VDJ recombination model fitted to out-of-frame rearrangements, and checked the results against IGoR. In a later analysis, hypergeometric tests were used to score TCR-TCR, TCR-HLA and TCR-CMV co-occurrence, with a repertoire-size bias correction applied to TCR pairs. To estimate false discovery rates, a later analysis permuted the HLA or CMV assignments 20 times. A later analysis grouped co-occurring TCRs with DBSCAN, adding TCRdist sequence similarity when clustering within HLA-allele-positive subsets. Repertoires with fewer than 30,000 or more than 120,000 public chains, plus five repertoires with anomalous nucleotide sharing, were excluded from co-occurrence clustering. What TCRdb holds here is the immuneACCESS table cut down to in-frame rearrangements. Part of the clones is not present; checked against another copy, under half of the missing clones reflect an unresolved V gene, and the others are unexplained. That table furnishes V, J and clone size, whereas the DNA furnished D and trimming. The sample table records around 96,000 clones; around 84% of these occur just once. Jointly, the top ten make up around 2% of the sample.

The clonotype comes from a man aged 18 to 30 in good health and CMV-seronegative. The sequenced material came from PBMCs.

The CDR3 in this case is CASSERGRTEAFF. The DNA reads TGTGCCAGCAGTGAAAGGGGGCGGACTGAAGCTTTCTTT. The chain employs TRBV25-1 and TRBJ1-1; 7 junctional bases match TRBD1. Reading the germline V gene gives CDR1 MGHDK and CDR2 SYGVNS. The germline V and J ends show losses of 2 bases and 5 bases respectively, and no gene match explains 2 bases of the junction. The CDR3, cysteine through phenylalanine, is 13 amino acids long. The DNA shown is the 39-base CDR3, in frame from base 1.